One and the same sample provided the 16 T cell receptor beta chains below, sequenced in a study of blood T cell repertoires in COVID-19. The assay was immunoSEQ multiplex PCR, and TCRdb's table has in-frame clones only and misses some. The table lists 220,000 or so clones, approximately 82% of them singletons. Sequencing used peripheral blood. The receptors here all came from a woman over 75 with acute or convalescent COVID-19.

CDR3 DNA: TGCGCCAGCAGCTTGAGGTTATCGGGAGGGCCACGAGAGCAGTACTTC. Its translation: CASSLRLSGGPREQYF. V usage is TRBV5-1 and J usage is TRBJ2-7; 8 bases fit TRBD2. CDR3 length equals 16 residues. Germline CDR1 reads SGHRS; CDR2 reads YFSETQ. V gave up 1 base and J gave up 7 bases; unmatched junction bases: 13.

The rearrangement uses TRBV6-5 and TRBJ2-7; perhaps TRBD1 as D (6 bases). CDR1 is MNHEY and CDR2 is SVGAGI in the germline V gene. This CDR3 region has 10 residues. This CDR3 reads CATGSYEQYF. In DNA form, the CDR3 reads TGTGCAACAGGGAGTTACGAGCAGTACTTC.

The chain employs TRBV29-1 and TRBJ2-1, with D perhaps TRBD2 (6 bases). Germline CDR1 is SQVTM and CDR2 is ANQGSEA. The V gene lost 6 bases and the J gene lost 0 bases, with 27 bases spanning the gap. This CDR3 comprises 19 residues. This CDR3 reads CSVAWGNGVEGSSYNEQFF. In DNA, the CDR3 is TGCAGCGTGGCGTGGGGGAATGGAGTGGAGGGTAGCTCCTACAATGAGCAGTTCTTC.

The V call is TRBV5-1, the J call TRBJ2-2, with a possible D match to TRBD1 (5 bases). The germline V and J ends were trimmed by 0 bases and 2 bases, with 8 bases remaining between them. The V gene's germline CDR1 is SGHRS and CDR2 YFSETQ. This CDR3 has 15 amino acids. The CDR3 DNA reads as TGCGCCAGCAGCTTGGAGGGGCAAAACACCGGGGAGCTGTTTTTT. This codes for CASSLEGQNTGELFF.

The CDR3 loop is CASSLAGSSGGQETQYF. In DNA, the CDR3 is TGCGCCAGCAGCTTGGCCGGGTCTAGCGGGGGCCAAGAGACCCAGTACTTC. V gene TRBV5-1 combines with J gene TRBJ2-5; TRBD2 agrees at 10 bases. CDR3 length equals 17 residues. The germline V gene encodes CDR1 SGHRS and CDR2 YFSETQ. The V gene end was trimmed by 0 bases and the J gene end by 1 base; junction bases not matched to a gene: 6.

This clone has just one count. The rearrangement uses TRBV7-2 and TRBJ1-1; tentative D call: TRBD1 (6 bases). The V and J ends lost 3 bases and 6 bases respectively, with 14 bases between them. This CDR3 spans 14 amino acids. Germline values: CDR1 SGHTA, CDR2 FQGNSA. CDR3 DNA sequence: TGTGCCAGCAGCTTCGGACAGAAATATCCTGAAGCTTTCTTT. Translation: CASSFGQKYPEAFF.

V is TRBV5-1 and J is TRBJ1-1; TRBD1 is a possible D gene (5 bases). The CDR3 totals 15 residues. Germline CDR1 is SGHRS and CDR2 is YFSETQ. Trimming pared 0 bases from V and 5 bases from J, leaving 14 bases between. The CDR3 loop reads CASSLGHRSWTEAFF. DNA for the CDR3: TGCGCCAGCAGCTTGGGCCACAGGAGCTGGACTGAAGCTTTCTTT.

The chain recombines TRBV5-4 with TRBJ2-3, with TRBD2 matching 11 bases. There are 15 residues in the CDR3. The germline V gene has CDR1 SGHNT and CDR2 YYREEE (reference sequence). J gave up 5 bases and V 4 bases, and 6 bases lay outside the gene matches. The CDR3 nucleotides are TGTGCCAGCAGCCTTAGCGGGGGGGCGGGAGATACGCAGTATTTT. Its translation is CASSLSGGAGDTQYF.

This CDR3 reads CAWSAGGHGQPQHF. The CDR3 coding sequence is TGTGCCTGGAGTGCGGGGGGCCACGGCCAGCCCCAGCATTTT. The chain has TRBV30 and TRBJ1-5; TRBD1 might be the D (6 bases). The CDR3 is 14 amino acids. Germline CDR1 reads GTSNPN; CDR2 reads SVGIG (reference sequence). Trimming took off 1 base at V and 7 bases at J, with 14 bases between the two ends. The variable domain in full, with the rest retrieved from reference TRBV30 and TRBJ1-5, is SQTIHQWPATLVQPVGSPLSLECTVEGTSNPNLYWYRQAAGRGLQLLFYSVGIGQISSEVPQNLSASRPQDRQFILSSKKLLLSDSGFYLCAWSAGGHGQPQHFGDGTRLSIL.

For the CDR3, the DNA is TGTGCCAGTAGTTTCGGACAGGCCGCAACTAATGAAAAACTGTTTTTT. Translating it yields CASSFGQAATNEKLFF. The chain uses TRBV19 and TRBJ1-4, with 7 bases identical to TRBD1. Germline assignment: CDR1 LNHDA and CDR2 SQIVND (reference sequence). CDR3 length: 16 amino acids. The V and J ends lost 5 bases and 0 bases, in that order; junction bases with no gene match: 6.

This chain joins TRBV19 and TRBJ1-4, with D maybe TRBD1 (5 bases). Germline V gene sequence: CDR1 LNHDA, CDR2 SQIVND (reference sequence). The CDR3 loop spans 14 amino acids. V lost 3 bases and J 8 bases, leaving 13 bases between the germline ends. The CDR3 loop is CASSIPGDREKLFF. The DNA of the CDR3 is TGTGCCAGTAGTATTCCGGGGGATAGGGAAAAACTGTTTTTT.

The chain joins TRBV18 to TRBJ2-3, with 10 bases matching TRBD1. V lost 2 bases, J lost 5 bases, and 4 bases stayed unmatched. This CDR3 spans 15 amino acids. CDR1 and CDR2 from the germline V gene are KGHSH and LQKENI. DNA for the CDR3: TGTGCCAGCTCACCAGGGACAGGGGTAGTAGATACGCAGTATTTT. This codes for CASSPGTGVVDTQYF.

The chain joins TRBV7-9 to TRBJ2-2; tentatively, D is TRBD1 (5 bases). Germline V lookup: CDR1 SEHNR, CDR2 FQNEAQ (reference sequence). The length of the CDR3 is 16 residues. V was shortened by 0 bases and J by 6 bases, with 14 bases between the two germline ends. CDR3 in DNA: TGTGCCAGCAGCTTAGCCTGGATCAGGGAATCCGGGGAGCTGTTTTTT. Amino acid sequence: CASSLAWIRESGELFF.

CDR3 sequence reads: CASSEASRGRDEQFF. CDR3 coding DNA: TGTGCCAGCAGTGAAGCTTCCAGGGGGCGCGATGAGCAGTTCTTC. The chain combines TRBV6-1 with TRBJ2-1, with 8 bases lining up with TRBD1. Germline-derived CDR1 and CDR2 are MNHNS and SASEGT. The CDR3 is 15 residues long. V dropped 0 bases and J dropped 8; count of bases not matched to a gene: 6.

This clone was recorded only once. The V and J genes are TRBV3-1 (or the pseudogene TRBV3-2) and TRBJ2-5, with 12 bases lining up with TRBD2. Germline V gives CDR1 LGHDT, CDR2 YNNKEL (reference sequence). The V gene end was trimmed by 4 bases and the J gene end by 4 bases; junction bases not matched to a gene: 7. The CDR3 length is 16 residues. The CDR3 bases are TGTGCCAGCAGCCGGACTAGCGGGACCGGCGGAGAGACCCAGTACTTC. Translating it yields CASSRTSGTGGETQYF.

The V and J genes are TRBV5-1 and TRBJ2-2, with 14 bases that match TRBD2. The CDR3 is 19 residues long. The germline V gene encodes CDR1 SGHRS and CDR2 YFSETQ. Losses at the gene ends were 1 base for V and 4 bases for J; bases not matched to a gene: 9. For the CDR3, the DNA is TGCGCCAGCAGCTTGTCGGGGACTAGCGGGAGATCTGGCACCGGGGAGCTGTTTTTT. It translates to CASSLSGTSGRSGTGELFF.